These 9 T cell receptor beta chains were all obtained from the same sample, sequenced in a study of post-analysis software for immune sequencing data. Study outcomes and limitations: There were five or six TRBV segments more frequent in patients than controls, and TRBV5-6, TRBV5-1 and TRBV20-1 were among them.

These TCRs are of unknown antigen specificity. Unique-molecular-identifier-tagged TCR beta cDNA libraries were used. TCRdb re-analysed the PCR reads in MiXCR, keeping a single row per CDR3 protein. The sample holds 740,000 or so distinct CDR3 sequences, about 53% seen once. Sequenced input: blood. Source of these receptors: a girl under 18 with multiple sclerosis.

In this sample, this clonotype turned up a few times. The chain is built from TRBV7-9 and TRBJ2-1; tentative D call: TRBD2 (6 bases). There are 16 residues in the CDR3. CDR1 is SEHNR and CDR2 is FQNEAQ in the germline V gene (reference sequence). V was cut by 1 base and J by 2 bases, with 12 bases left in between. This CDR3 is CASSLERGLTYNEQFF. Written as DNA, the CDR3 is TGTGCCAGCAGCTTAGAGAGGGGACTCACCTACAATGAGCAGTTCTTC. Drawing the rest from reference TRBV7-9 and TRBJ2-1, the complete variable domain is DTGVSQNPRHKITKRGQNVTFRCDPISEHNRLYWYRQTLGQGPEFLTYFQNEAQLEKSRLLSDRFSAERPKGSFSTLEIQRTEQGDSAMYLCASSLERGLTYNEQFFGPGTRLTVL.

This clonotype was seen a few times. The chain uses TRBV2 and TRBJ2-1, with 9 bases aligning to TRBD1. Germline CDR1 reads SNHLY; CDR2 reads FYNNEI. V shed 8 bases, J shed 12 bases, and the junction held 11 bases outside the gene matches. This CDR3 is built from 13 residues. CDR3: CASSFARDRVQFF. CDR3 nucleotide sequence: TGTGCCAGCTCCTTCGCCCGGGACAGGGTGCAGTTCTTC.

The genes are TRBV18 and TRBJ2-5; D is uncertain. V was pared by 0 bases and J by 2 bases, with 10 bases between. This CDR3 spans 15 amino acids. From germline, CDR1 is KGHSH and CDR2 LQKENI. CDR3 in amino acids: CASSPPRAQQETQYF. The DNA of the CDR3 is TGTGCCAGCTCACCACCCAGAGCGCAACAAGAGACCCAGTACTTC. Full variable domain (rest looked up from reference TRBV18 and TRBJ2-5): NAGVMQNPRHLVRRRGQEARLRCSPMKGHSHVYWYRQLPEEGLKFMVYLQKENIIDESGMPKERFSAEFPKEGPSILRIQQVVRGDSAAYFCASSPPRAQQETQYFGPGTRLLVL.

Only a few counts were recorded for this clonotype. The chain recombines TRBV24-1 with TRBJ1-2; TRBD1 aligns across 7 bases. Germline V CDR1 and CDR2: KGHDR, SFDVKD. This CDR3 spans 13 amino acids. V shed 3 bases and J 8 bases; nucleotides not matched to a gene: 5. The CDR3 reads CATSDAGTEGYTF. DNA for the CDR3: TGTGCCACCAGTGATGCCGGGACAGAGGGCTACACCTTC.

The genes are TRBV5-6 and TRBJ2-7, with 9 bases matching TRBD2. J gave up 4 bases and V 2 bases, and 7 bases lay outside the gene matches. This CDR3 spans 15 amino acids. Per the germline V gene, CDR1 is SGHDT and CDR2 is YYEEEE. The DNA for the CDR3 is TGTGCCAGCAGCTTCGACGGCGGGGGGGCGTACGAGCAGTACTTC. The encoded protein is CASSFDGGGAYEQYF.

This clonotype was counted a few times. The chain links TRBV5-5 to TRBJ1-1, with 8 nucleotides matching TRBD1. CDR1 and CDR2 from the germline V gene are SGHKS and YYEKEE (reference sequence). V shed 3 bases and J 0 bases; nucleotides not matched to a gene: 4. The CDR3 runs 15 residues. CDR3 sequence (DNA): TGTGCCAGCAGCTGGCCGACAGGGGTGAACACTGAAGCTTTCTTT. It codes for CASSWPTGVNTEAFF.

The table lists this clonotype with a count of one. The CDR3 nucleotides read TGTGCCAGCAGCCACAGAAATTCACCCCTCCACTTT. Protein product: CASSHRNSPLHF. The J gene is TRBJ1-6, the V gene TRBV3-1; D is unresolved. The CDR3 has 12 amino acids. From germline, CDR1 is LGHDT and CDR2 YNNKEL (reference sequence). Trimming removed 3 bases at V and 7 bases at J, with 4 bases between. The full variable domain, rest sourced from reference TRBV3-1 and TRBJ1-6, is DTAVSQTPKYLVTQMGNDKSIKCEQNLGHDTMYWYKQDSKKFLKIMFSYNNKELIINETVPNRFSPKSPDKAHLNLHINSLELGDSAVYFCASSHRNSPLHFGNGTRLTVT.

This clonotype has only a few counts. The CDR3 DNA reads as TGTGCCAGCAGCGCTCGCCTCGACAGGCGCTCCTCCTACGAGCAGTACTTC. As protein: CASSARLDRRSSYEQYF. The chain is built from TRBV21-1 and TRBJ2-7; TRBD1 was called by the table and not checked on the DNA. TRBV21-1 is a known pseudogene. This CDR3 spans 17 amino acids.

Here the CDR3 DNA reads TGTGCCAGCAGCCCCCGGGTAGCGGGGGCCCTCGACAATGAGCAGTTCTTC. Translated: CASSPRVAGALDNEQFF. The chain is built from TRBV7-6 and TRBJ2-1, with 9 bases aligning to TRBD2. CDR3 length equals 17 residues. Germline V gene lookup returns CDR1 SGHVS and CDR2 FNYEAQ. V trimming: 5 bases; J trimming: 5 bases; junction bases outside the gene matches: 13.